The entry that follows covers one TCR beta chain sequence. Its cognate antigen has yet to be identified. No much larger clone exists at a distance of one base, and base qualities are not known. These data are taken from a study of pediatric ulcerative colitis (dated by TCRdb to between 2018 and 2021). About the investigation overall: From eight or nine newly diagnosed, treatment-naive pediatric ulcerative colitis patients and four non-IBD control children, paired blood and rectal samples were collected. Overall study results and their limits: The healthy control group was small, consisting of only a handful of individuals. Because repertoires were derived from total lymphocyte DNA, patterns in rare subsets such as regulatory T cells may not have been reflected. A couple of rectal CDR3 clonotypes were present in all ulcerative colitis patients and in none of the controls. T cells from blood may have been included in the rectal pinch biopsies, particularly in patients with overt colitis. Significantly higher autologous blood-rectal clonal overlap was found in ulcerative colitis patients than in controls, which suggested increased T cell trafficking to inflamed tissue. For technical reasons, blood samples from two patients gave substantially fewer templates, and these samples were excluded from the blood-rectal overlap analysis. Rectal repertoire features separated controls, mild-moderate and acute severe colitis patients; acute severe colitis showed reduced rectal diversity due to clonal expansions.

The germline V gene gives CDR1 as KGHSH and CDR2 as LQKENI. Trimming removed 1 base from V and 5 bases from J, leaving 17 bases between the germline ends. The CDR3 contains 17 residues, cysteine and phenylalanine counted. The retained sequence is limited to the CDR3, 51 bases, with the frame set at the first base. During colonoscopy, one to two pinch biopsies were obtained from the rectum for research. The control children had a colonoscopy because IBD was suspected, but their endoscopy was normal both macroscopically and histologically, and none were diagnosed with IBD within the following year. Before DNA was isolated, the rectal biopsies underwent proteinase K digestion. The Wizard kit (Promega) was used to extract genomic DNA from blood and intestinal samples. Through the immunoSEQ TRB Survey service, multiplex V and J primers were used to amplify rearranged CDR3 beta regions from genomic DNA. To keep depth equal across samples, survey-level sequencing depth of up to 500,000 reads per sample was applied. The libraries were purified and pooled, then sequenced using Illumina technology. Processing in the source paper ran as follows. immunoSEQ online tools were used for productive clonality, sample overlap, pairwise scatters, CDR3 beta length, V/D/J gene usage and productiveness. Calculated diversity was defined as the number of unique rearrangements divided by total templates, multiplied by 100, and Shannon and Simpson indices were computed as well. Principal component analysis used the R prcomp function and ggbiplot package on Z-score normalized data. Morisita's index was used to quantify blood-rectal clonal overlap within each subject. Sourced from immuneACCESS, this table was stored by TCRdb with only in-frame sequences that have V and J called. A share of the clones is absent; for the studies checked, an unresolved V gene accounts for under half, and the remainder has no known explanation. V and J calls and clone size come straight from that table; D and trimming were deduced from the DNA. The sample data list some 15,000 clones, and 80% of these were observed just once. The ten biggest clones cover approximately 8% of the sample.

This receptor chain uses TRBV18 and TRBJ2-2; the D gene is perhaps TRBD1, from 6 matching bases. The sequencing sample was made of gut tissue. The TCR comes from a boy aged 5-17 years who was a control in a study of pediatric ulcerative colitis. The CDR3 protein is CASSPRRAQGLTGELFF. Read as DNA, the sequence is TGTGCCAGCTCACCACGCCGGGCACAGGGTCTTACCGGGGAGCTGTTTTTT.